Shown below are 24 T cell receptor beta chains from a single sample sequenced in a study of blood T cells in healthy people across ages. Then a second PCR, running roughly 7 to 11 cycles, was carried out with a sample-barcoded 5' primer and a J-beta primer mix. TCRdb redid the calling of the 5' RACE reads with MiXCR, one entry per CDR3 protein. The sample records some 760,000 distinct CDR3 sequences, more than 20% being singletons. These data were also filed under a second study, of T cells of mothers and their children.

The sequenced sample was blood. All receptors derive from a boy under 18 in good health.

This clonotype occurred a few times. This CDR3 reads CASSFWPQETQYF. CDR3 bases: TGCGCCAGCAGCTTTTGGCCGCAAGAGACCCAGTACTTC. This rearrangement joins TRBV5-1 to TRBJ2-5; no clear D. Germline CDR1 reads SGHRS; CDR2 reads YFSETQ. The CDR3 is 13 residues long. V lost 2 bases to trimming and J lost 2 bases, with 7 bases between them.

The gene calls are TRBV6-1 and TRBJ2-4; 12 bases match TRBD2. The germline CDR1 and CDR2 sequences are MNHNS and SASEGT. This CDR3 spans 19 amino acids. V shed 6 bases and J 3 bases; nucleotides not matched to a gene: 15. The DNA for the CDR3 is TGTGCCAGCAGCGCGGGTCTAGCGGGAGGGCCCTCAGACAAAAACATTCAGTACTTC. Translated, it gives CASSAGLAGGPSDKNIQYF.

The rearrangement links TRBV20-1 to TRBJ2-1, with 7 bases that match TRBD2. The end of the DNA is better explained by TRBJ2-7, so the J call may be wrong. The CDR3 contains 13 residues. Germline CDR1 is DFQATT and CDR2 is SNEGSKA (reference sequence). Here the CDR3 DNA reads TGCAGTGCTCCATGGACTAGGACTAACGAGCAGTACTTC. Translated, it gives CSAPWTRTNEQYF.

V gene TRBV10-3 combines with J gene TRBJ1-1, with TRBD1 as a possible D gene (6 bases). This CDR3 contains 15 residues. Per the germline V gene, CDR1 is ENHRY and CDR2 is SYGVKD. V gave up 3 bases and J gave up 1 base, with 12 bases separating them. CDR3 sequence: CAISDRDRRNTEAFF. CDR3 DNA sequence: TGTGCCATCAGTGATCGAGACAGGCGGAACACTGAAGCTTTCTTT.

This clonotype occurred a few times. The chain joins TRBV28 to TRBJ2-5; 7 bases map to TRBD1. J lost 2 bases, V lost 3 bases, and 6 bases had no gene match. Germline assignment: CDR1 MDHEN and CDR2 SYDVKM. The CDR3 runs 15 residues. CDR3 sequence (DNA): TGTGCCAGCAGTTTCCTCGGGACAGCTCAAGAGACCCAGTACTTC. The encoded protein is CASSFLGTAQETQYF.

This sequence joins TRBV29-1 and TRBJ2-7; TRBD2 matches at 9 bases. Trimming at V came to 6 bases and at J to 1 base, leaving 4 bases not matched to a gene. Germline-derived CDR1 and CDR2 are SQVTM and ANQGSEA. This CDR3 region has 13 residues. In DNA, the CDR3 is TGCAGCGTGAGGACTAGCGCTTCCTACGAGCAGTACTTC. It specifies CSVRTSASYEQYF.

The table lists this clonotype with many counts. CDR3 sequence: CASSQDLRSDTQYF. DNA of the CDR3: TGCGCCAGCAGCCAAGATCTGCGATCAGATACGCAGTATTTT. The rearrangement links TRBV4-3 to TRBJ2-3, with unresolved D. The germline gives CDR1 LGHNA, CDR2 YSLEER. This CDR3 has 14 residues. Trimming cost V 0 bases and J 4 bases, with 8 bases left between them.

As concerns this clonotype: The junction differs from germline at one of its ends, possibly a read error. This CDR3 reads CASSSSAVYNERFF. The CDR3 region has the DNA TGTGCCAGCAGCTCTAGCGCTGTCTACAATGAGCGGTTCTTC. This chain connects TRBV7-3 to TRBJ2-1; D is possibly TRBD2 (6 bases). Per germline, CDR1 SGHTA and CDR2 FQGTGA. The CDR3 covers 14 residues.

The rearrangement links TRBV14 to TRBJ2-5; 9 nucleotides agree with TRBD2. CDR3 size: 16 residues. The J segment lost 5 bases and the V segment lost 0 bases, leaving 7 bases of the junction unmatched. CDR1 is SGHDN, CDR2 FVKESK, per germline. The CDR3 DNA follows: TGTGCCAGCAGCCAAGATCTTACTAGCGGGTTGGAGACCCAGTACTTC. It is translated as CASSQDLTSGLETQYF.

This clonotype came up a few times. The chain links TRBV13 to TRBJ2-3; 8 nucleotides align to TRBD2. CDR3 length: 17 residues. Germline V CDR1 and CDR2: PRHDT, FYEKMQ (reference sequence). The trim removed 4 bases at V and 6 bases at J, leaving 15 bases unmatched. The CDR3, as DNA: TGTGCCAGCAGCTCAAGAATTAGCGGGACCTGGAGGGATACGCAGTATTTT. It yields the protein CASSSRISGTWRDTQYF.

This clonotype occurred once. At one end, the junction sequence differs from germline, possibly due to a read error. The genes are TRBV2 and TRBJ1-4; D is ambiguous. This CDR3 has 14 amino acids. In germline, CDR1 is SNHLY, CDR2 FYNNEI. The CDR3 protein is CASKSLTTSEKLFF. The CDR3 DNA reads TGTGCCAGCAAGAGTCTGACCACTAGTGAAAAACTGTTTTTT.

The sample holds a few counts of this clonotype. CDR3 protein: CASSLEPSLAGDEQFF. The CDR3 DNA sequence: TGTGCCAGCAGCTTAGAGCCCAGCCTAGCGGGGGATGAGCAGTTCTTC. The J gene is TRBJ2-1, the V gene TRBV7-6, with 10 bases fitting TRBD2. CDR1 is SGHVS and CDR2 is FNYEAQ in the germline V gene. V trimming: 1 base; J trimming: 8 bases; junction bases outside the gene matches: 8. The CDR3 is made up of 16 amino acids.

The rearrangement links TRBV21-1 to TRBJ1-5; the D call of TRBD1 is as the table states it, not checked on the DNA. TRBV21-1 is tagged as a pseudogene. The CDR3 runs 14 residues. CDR3 sequence reads: CASSKVQGNQPQHF. As DNA, the CDR3 is TGTGCCAGCAGCAAAGTCCAGGGTAATCAGCCCCAGCATTTT.

This clonotype was seen more than once but under ten times. CDR3 nucleotides: TGCAGTGCTAGGGGGGCGCGGGGGTACGAGCAGTACTTC. Translation gives CSARGARGYEQYF. The J gene is TRBJ2-7, the V gene TRBV20-1; weak D call: TRBD2 (7 bases). V lost 3 bases, J lost 4 bases, and 13 bases lay in between. This CDR3 has 13 residues. Germline CDR1 and CDR2: DFQATT and SNEGSKA (reference sequence).

The chain carries TRBV9 and TRBJ1-2, with 7 bases fitting TRBD1. Looked up from germline, CDR1 is SGDLS and CDR2 is YYNGEE. J gave up 8 bases and V 3 bases, and 13 bases lay outside the gene matches. This CDR3 comprises 15 residues. In nucleotides, the CDR3 is TGTGCCAGCAGCGAGAATTCAGGGGGGAGTTGGGGCTACACCTTC. It specifies CASSENSGGSWGYTF.

This rearrangement joins TRBV2 to TRBJ2-1; D is uncertain. V lost 3 bases and J 0 bases, leaving 18 bases between the germline ends. The germline V gene has CDR1 SNHLY and CDR2 FYNNEI. CDR3 length equals 18 residues. In DNA, the CDR3 is TGTGCCAGCAGTGACATTCTAGACAAACGGAACTCCTACAATGAGCAGTTCTTC. Translating gives CASSDILDKRNSYNEQFF.

This clonotype was seen a handful of times. The chain has TRBV7-2 and TRBJ1-1, with D possibly TRBD1 on 5 matching bases. This CDR3 has 15 amino acids. Trimming took 4 bases from V and 2 from J, leaving 14 bases between them. CDR1 is SGHTA, CDR2 FQGNSA, per germline. This CDR3 is CASSWGMDGNTEAFF. The DNA for the CDR3 is TGTGCCAGCAGCTGGGGGATGGACGGAAACACTGAAGCTTTCTTT.

The V call is TRBV7-9, the J call TRBJ2-3, with 9 positions matching TRBD2. The CDR3 runs 16 residues. CDR1 and CDR2 from the germline V gene are SEHNR and FQNEAQ (reference sequence). J gave up 4 bases and V 3 bases, and 8 bases lay outside the gene matches. The CDR3 here is CASSLRLAGQSDTQYF. In DNA, the CDR3 is TGTGCCAGCAGCTTGAGGCTAGCGGGACAATCAGATACGCAGTATTTT.

The chain links TRBV29-1 to TRBJ2-7; TRBD2 is a possible D gene (6 bases). Trimming pared 3 bases from V and 3 bases from J, leaving 15 bases between. The CDR3 length is 14 residues. Germline V gene lookup returns CDR1 SQVTM and CDR2 ANQGSEA. CDR3 in DNA: TGCAGCGTTGATGGGGGAGGAGAGAACTACGAGCAGTACTTC. It translates to CSVDGGGENYEQYF.

This clonotype was counted a few times. The CDR3 region is CASSITPDVKTQYF. The CDR3 DNA is TGTGCCAGCAGTATAACCCCGGACGTAAAGACCCAGTACTTC. This chain uses TRBV28 with TRBJ2-5; D gene unclear. CDR3 length: 14 amino acids. CDR1 is MDHEN, CDR2 SYDVKM, per germline. V was trimmed by 5 bases and J by 6 bases, leaving 16 bases between them. Full variable domain (missing parts from reference TRBV28 and TRBJ2-5): DVKVTQSSRYLVKRTGEKVFLECVQDMDHENMFWYRQDPGLGLRLIYFSYDVKMKEKGDIPEGYSVSREKKERFSLILESASTNQTSMYLCASSITPDVKTQYFGPGTRLLVL.

Only a few counts were recorded for this clonotype. The gene calls are TRBV29-1 and TRBJ2-7, with 8 bases that match TRBD2. Unmatched junction bases numbered 8, after V lost 5 bases and J lost 2 bases. The germline V gene encodes CDR1 SQVTM and CDR2 ANQGSEA. This CDR3 is 14 amino acids long. The CDR3 sequence: CSVSGTREAYEQYF. The CDR3 nucleotides read TGCAGCGTTTCCGGGACTAGAGAGGCCTACGAGCAGTACTTC.

A single count supports this clonotype. The CDR3 region is CASSSGQGLPETQYF. DNA of the CDR3: TGCGCCAGCAGCTCGGGACAGGGCCTACCAGAGACCCAGTACTTC. The V gene is TRBV5-1, the J gene TRBJ2-5; TRBD1 matches at 9 bases. Germline values: CDR1 SGHRS, CDR2 YFSETQ. With 3 bases clipped from V and 4 bases from J, the junction kept 7 bases outside the gene matches. The CDR3 covers 15 residues.

The chain links TRBV3-1 to TRBJ2-3, with D unresolved. The CDR3 totals 14 residues. V was shortened by 8 bases and J by 6 bases, with 18 bases between the two germline ends. Germline V lookup: CDR1 LGHDT, CDR2 YNNKEL (reference sequence). Written as DNA, the CDR3 is TGTGCCAGCGGCCGAAGGTCCTCCGGGGATACGCAGTATTTT. Protein product: CASGRRSSGDTQYF.

This clonotype was picked up a small number of times. The chain couples TRBV4-1 to TRBJ2-7, with TRBD1 identical over 7 bases. CDR3 length: 15 residues. V shed 4 bases, J shed 4 bases, and the junction held 10 bases outside the gene matches. Germline V gene lookup returns CDR1 MGHRA and CDR2 YSYEKL. The CDR3 nucleotides are TGCGCCAGCAGCCTAGTCGCAGGGGGAAATTACGAGCAGTACTTC. This encodes CASSLVAGGNYEQYF.